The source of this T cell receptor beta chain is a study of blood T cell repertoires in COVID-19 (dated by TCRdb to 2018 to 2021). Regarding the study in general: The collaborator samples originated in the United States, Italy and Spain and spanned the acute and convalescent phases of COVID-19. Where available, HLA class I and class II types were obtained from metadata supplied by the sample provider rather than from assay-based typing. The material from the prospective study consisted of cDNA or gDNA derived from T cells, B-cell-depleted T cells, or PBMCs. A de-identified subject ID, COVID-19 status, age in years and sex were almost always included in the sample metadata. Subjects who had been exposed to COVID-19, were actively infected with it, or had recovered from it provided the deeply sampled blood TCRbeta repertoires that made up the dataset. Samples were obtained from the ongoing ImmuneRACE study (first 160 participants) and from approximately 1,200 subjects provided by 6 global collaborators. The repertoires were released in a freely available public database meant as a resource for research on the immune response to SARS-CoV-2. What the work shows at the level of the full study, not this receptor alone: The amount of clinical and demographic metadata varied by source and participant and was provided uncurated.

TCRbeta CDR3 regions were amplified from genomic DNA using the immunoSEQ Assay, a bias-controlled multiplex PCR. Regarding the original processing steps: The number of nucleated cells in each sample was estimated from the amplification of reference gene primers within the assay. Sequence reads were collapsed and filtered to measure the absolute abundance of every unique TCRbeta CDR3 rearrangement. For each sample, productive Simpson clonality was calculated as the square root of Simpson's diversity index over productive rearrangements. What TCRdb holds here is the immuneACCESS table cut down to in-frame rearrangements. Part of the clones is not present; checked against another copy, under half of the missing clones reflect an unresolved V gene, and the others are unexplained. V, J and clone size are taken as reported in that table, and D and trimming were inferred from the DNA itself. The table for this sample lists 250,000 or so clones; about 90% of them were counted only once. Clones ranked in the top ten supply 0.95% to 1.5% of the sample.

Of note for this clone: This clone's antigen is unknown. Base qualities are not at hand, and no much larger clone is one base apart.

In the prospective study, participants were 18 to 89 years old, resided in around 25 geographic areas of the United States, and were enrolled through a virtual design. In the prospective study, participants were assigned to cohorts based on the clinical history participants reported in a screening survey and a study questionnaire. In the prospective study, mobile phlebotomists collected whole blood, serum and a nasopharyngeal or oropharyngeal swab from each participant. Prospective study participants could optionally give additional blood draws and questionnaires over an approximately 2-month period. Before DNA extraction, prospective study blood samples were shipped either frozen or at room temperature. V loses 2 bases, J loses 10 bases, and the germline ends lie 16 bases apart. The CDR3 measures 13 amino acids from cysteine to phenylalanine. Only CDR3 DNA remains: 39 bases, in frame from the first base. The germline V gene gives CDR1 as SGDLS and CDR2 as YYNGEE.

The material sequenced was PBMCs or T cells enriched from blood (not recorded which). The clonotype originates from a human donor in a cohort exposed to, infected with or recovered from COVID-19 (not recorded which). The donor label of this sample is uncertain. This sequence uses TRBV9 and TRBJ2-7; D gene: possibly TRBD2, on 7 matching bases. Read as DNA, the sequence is TGTGCCAGCAGCGTTGATTGGGCGGGGGCCCAGTACTTC. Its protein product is CASSVDWAGAQYF.